This T cell receptor (beta chain) was documented in a study of blood T cell repertoires in COVID-19. Study processing details: Amplified reference gene primers provided the basis for estimating nucleated cell counts. The assay was immunoSEQ multiplex PCR, and TCRdb's table has in-frame clones only and misses some. That table is the source of V, J and clone size, and D and trimming were worked out from the DNA. The sample has over 250,000 clones; about 89% are singletons. Participants were aged roughly 18 to 89 years from about 25 US areas. Two negative PCRs, clearance, or symptom resolution characterized the recovered Cohort 3 donors. The CDR3 has 14 amino acids. V trimming: 6 bases; J trimming: 4 bases; junction bases outside the gene matches: 8. Germline loops: CDR1 SNHLY, CDR2 FYNNEI.

Input material: PBMCs or T cells enriched from blood (not recorded which). The sequence was obtained from a man aged 35 to 55 who had recovered from COVID-19. The chain uses TRBV2 and TRBJ1-1; 7 bases fit TRBD1. This CDR3 is CASSFGDRVTEAFF. DNA of the CDR3: TGTGCCAGCAGCTTCGGTGACAGGGTCACTGAAGCTTTCTTT.